This T cell receptor (beta chain) was sequenced in a study of Ad26.COV2.S vaccination and SARS-CoV-2 variants. The trim removed 2 bases at V and 8 bases at J, leaving 10 bases unmatched. Germline CDR1 reads MNHEY; CDR2 reads SVGAGI. The CDR3 runs to 16 residues. This clone was detected only a few times. Antigen specificity is unknown. Findings of the study overall: Vaccinees displayed broader spike-specific TCR repertoires than placebo recipients.

Treatment noted: around 19 received Ad26.COV2.S at low or high dose, single or two shots; five or six received placebo; per-sample allocation not given. The samples were gathered on day 63 after the first injection of vaccine or placebo. Repertoires were generated with immunoSEQ multiplex PCR, while TCRdb's copy carries only in-frame clones and drops some. The sample lists 250,000 or so clones, roughly nine tenths occurring once. The starting material was peripheral blood, obtained in a trial of Ad26.COV2.S vaccine versus placebo. The genes are TRBV6-5 and TRBJ2-1, with TRBD1 matching 9 bases. This receptor was identified in a person aged 18-65 years who received the Ad26.COV2.S COVID-19 vaccine or a placebo. The CDR3 protein is CASSYVGQGLGDEQFF. CDR3 nucleotides: TGTGCCAGCAGTTACGTCGGACAGGGGTTAGGGGATGAGCAGTTCTTC.